The 26 T cell receptor beta chains listed next were all sequenced from one sample in a study of shared clonotypes between healthy human individuals. The method was immunoSEQ multiplex PCR; TCRdb's version includes in-frame clones alone and lacks a portion of them. The data contain some 2,000,000 clones, about 95% of them singletons. CD8 cells regarded as naive lacked CD45RO, were positively chosen for CCR7, and omitted terminally differentiated effector memory CD45RA+ cells. The sample taken for sequencing was naive CD8+ T cells sorted from blood. These receptors originate from a man aged 18 to 30 in good health.

The CDR3 bases are TGTGCCAGCAGTGAAGGACAGGGGGGTCTTCAGCCCCAGCATTTT. It yields the protein CASSEGQGGLQPQHF. The V call is TRBV27, the J call TRBJ1-5, with TRBD1 matching 10 bases. The CDR3 extends over 15 amino acids. Trimming took 5 bases from V and 6 from J; bases not matched to a gene: 7. CDR1 is MNHEY, CDR2 SMNVEV, per germline (reference sequence).

The chain links TRBV7-8 to TRBJ2-7; D call uncertain. Trimming took off 5 bases at V and 3 bases at J, with 11 bases between the two ends. Per germline, CDR1 SGHVS and CDR2 FQNEAQ. The CDR3 runs to 13 residues. The CDR3 region is CASSPGLGYEQYF. The CDR3 coding sequence is TGTGCCAGCAGCCCCGGCCTGGGCTACGAGCAGTACTTC.

The chain couples TRBV5-6 to TRBJ1-3; D is unresolved. Deletions cut 4 bases from V and 1 base from J, with 12 bases between. Germline values: CDR1 SGHDT, CDR2 YYEEEE. This CDR3 spans 15 amino acids. CDR3 bases: TGTGCCAGCAGCATAACAGCTGTGTCTGGAAACACCATATATTTT. Protein product: CASSITAVSGNTIYF.

The chain links TRBV2 to TRBJ2-3, with 11 bases fitting TRBD1. J gave up 5 bases and V 8 bases, and 9 bases lay outside the gene matches. Germline V gene lookup returns CDR1 SNHLY and CDR2 FYNNEI. There are 15 residues in the CDR3. CDR3 sequence (DNA): TGTGCCAGCGCTGTCCGGGACAGGGGGGTAGATACGCAGTATTTT. Its protein is CASAVRDRGVDTQYF. Supplemented by reference TRBV2 and TRBJ2-3, the full variable domain reads EPEVTQTPSHQVTQMGQEVILRCVPISNHLYFYWYRQILGQKVEFLVSFYNNEISEKSEIFDDQFSVERPDGSNFTLKIRSTKLEDSAMYFCASAVRDRGVDTQYFGPGTRLTVL.

The V and J genes are TRBV5-4 and TRBJ1-1; D ambiguous. CDR3 length equals 13 residues. The ends were cut back, 0 bases at V and 4 bases at J, with 7 bases in the middle. The V gene's germline CDR1 is SGHNT and CDR2 YYREEE (reference sequence). Here the CDR3 reads CASSLDGRTEAFF. DNA of the CDR3: TGTGCCAGCAGCTTGGACGGGCGCACTGAAGCTTTCTTT.

The rearrangement joins TRBV15 to TRBJ2-7; a weak D match, TRBD2 (6 bases). V gave up 5 bases and J gave up 0 bases, with 11 bases separating them. The CDR3 sequence is 14 residues long. Germline CDR1 reads LNHNV; CDR2 reads YYDKDF (reference sequence). CDR3 nucleotide sequence: TGTGCCACCAGCGCCCTCGGGGGCTCCTACGAGCAGTACTTC. Protein sequence: CATSALGGSYEQYF.

The rearrangement links TRBV10-3 to TRBJ2-5; the D is unclear. The CDR3 extends over 13 amino acids. Trimming left V 2 bases short and J 5 bases short, with 9 bases between. The V gene's germline CDR1 is ENHRY and CDR2 SYGVKD. CDR3 coding DNA: TGTGCCATCAGTGAGGTTAGATACGAGACCCAGTACTTC. Protein product: CAISEVRYETQYF.

V and J are TRBV9 and TRBJ1-6, with D perhaps matching TRBD1 (5 bases). The CDR3 length is 14 residues. Trimming stripped 4 bases from V and 8 bases from J, with 13 bases between. Germline CDR1 and CDR2: SGDLS and YYNGEE. CDR3 loop: CASSLEGRDSPLHF. The CDR3 DNA is TGTGCCAGCAGCTTGGAGGGGAGGGATTCACCCCTCCACTTT.

The chain employs TRBV7-9 and TRBJ2-1; D is uncertain. This CDR3 is 16 amino acids long. V lost 4 bases and J lost 5, with 18 bases in between. Germline assignment: CDR1 SEHNR and CDR2 FQNEAQ (reference sequence). This CDR3 is CASSSKRTSPHNEQFF. The CDR3 nucleotides read TGTGCCAGCAGCTCCAAACGAACTTCGCCTCACAATGAGCAGTTCTTC.

The chain has TRBV2 and TRBJ2-1; TRBD2 might be the D (6 bases). Trimming removed 8 bases from V and 8 bases from J, with 7 bases in between. Per the germline V gene, CDR1 is SNHLY and CDR2 is FYNNEI. The CDR3 length is 10 residues. The CDR3 region has the DNA TGTGCCAGCGGGGGGTATGAGCAGTTCTTC. Protein product: CASGGYEQFF. Full variable domain (outside the CDR3, taken from reference TRBV2 and TRBJ2-1): EPEVTQTPSHQVTQMGQEVILRCVPISNHLYFYWYRQILGQKVEFLVSFYNNEISEKSEIFDDQFSVERPDGSNFTLKIRSTKLEDSAMYFCASGGYEQFFGPGTRLTVL.

The rearrangement joins TRBV5-1 to TRBJ2-7; D might be TRBD1 (6 bases). CDR1 and CDR2 (germline): SGHRS, YFSETQ. This CDR3 is built from 18 residues. Trimming pared 4 bases from V and 7 bases from J, leaving 30 bases between. CDR3 residues: CASSPENGQLRSYLEQYF. DNA for the CDR3: TGCGCCAGCAGCCCAGAAAACGGACAGCTCCGGTCGTATTTAGAGCAGTACTTC.

The V and J genes are TRBV7-9 and TRBJ2-4; 7 bases map to TRBD2. Germline assignment: CDR1 SEHNR and CDR2 FQNEAQ (reference sequence). This CDR3 is built from 18 residues. V lost 5 bases to trimming and J lost 2 bases; unmatched junction nucleotides: 15. For the CDR3, the DNA is TGTGCCAGCAGCCCTCGGGAAGGGGAGGGCCCGCCCAAAAACATTCAGTACTTC. Amino acids: CASSPREGEGPPKNIQYF.

A word on this clone: Other DNA sequences of this sample code for an identical CDR3. The rearrangement uses TRBV18 and TRBJ2-7; D possibly corresponds to TRBD2 (5 bases). With 6 bases removed from V and 3 bases from J, the gap between germline ends came to 12 bases. The CDR3 is 13 residues long. Germline V gene lookup returns CDR1 KGHSH and CDR2 LQKENI. CDR3 nucleotide sequence: TGTGCCAGCTCCCTTGGACTGAACTACGAGCAGTACTTC. Translating it yields CASSLGLNYEQYF.

The V and J genes are TRBV5-4 and TRBJ2-7; D assignment may be TRBD1 or TRBD2 (5 bases each). Germline assignment: CDR1 SGHNT and CDR2 YYREEE (reference sequence). Between the trimmed V and J ends, which lost 2 bases and 7 bases, there was a span of 13 bases. The CDR3 sequence is 13 residues long. The CDR3 nucleotides are TGTGCCAGCAGCTTCGGGACGGCTTTAGAGCAGTACTTC. Its translation: CASSFGTALEQYF.

The chain is built from TRBV6-5 and TRBJ2-5, with unresolved D. The CDR3 extends over 14 amino acids. Germline V CDR1 and CDR2: MNHEY, SVGAGI. With 3 bases removed from V and 0 bases from J, the gap between germline ends came to 8 bases. The CDR3 protein is CASSYFEDQETQYF. CDR3 DNA: TGTGCCAGCAGTTATTTCGAGGACCAAGAGACCCAGTACTTC.

This chain joins TRBV12-5 and TRBJ2-7; D ambiguous. Germline CDR1 reads LGHNT; CDR2 reads FRNRAP. V was pared by 5 bases and J by 0 bases, with 8 bases between. The CDR3 sequence is 13 residues long. The chain's CDR3 is CASGLTASYEQYF. The CDR3 DNA follows: TGTGCTAGTGGTCTAACGGCCTCCTACGAGCAGTACTTC. Based on the CDR3 plus reference TRBV12-5 and TRBJ2-7, the full variable domain is DARVTQTPRHKVTEMGQEVTMRCQPILGHNTVFWYRQTMMQGLELLAYFRNRAPLDDSGMPKDRFSAEMPDATLATLKIQPSEPRDSAVYFCASGLTASYEQYFGPGTRLTVT.

The gene calls are TRBV15 and TRBJ2-7; D unresolved. Germline V lookup: CDR1 LNHNV, CDR2 YYDKDF (reference sequence). Deletions cut 1 base from V and 3 bases from J, with 10 bases between. The CDR3 runs to 14 residues. The CDR3 sequence: CATSRGESRYEQYF. The CDR3 region has the DNA TGTGCCACCAGCAGAGGAGAGAGCCGCTACGAGCAGTACTTC.

Details on this clone: The sample contains more than one DNA sequence encoding this CDR3. The chain links TRBV4-1 to TRBJ2-7; 7 bases align to TRBD1. V was pared by 3 bases and J by 1 base, with 9 bases of the junction left unmatched. CDR1 MGHRA and CDR2 YSYEKL come from the germline V gene. The CDR3 spans 16 residues. This CDR3 is CASSQKLTGVSYEQYF. CDR3 DNA sequence: TGCGCCAGCAGCCAGAAGCTTACAGGGGTGTCCTACGAGCAGTACTTC.

The rearrangement uses TRBV2 and TRBJ2-7; D remains ambiguous. This CDR3 is built from 12 residues. Germline V CDR1 and CDR2: SNHLY, FYNNEI. The ends were cut back, 8 bases at V and 0 bases at J, with 8 bases in the middle. In nucleotides, the CDR3 is TGTGCCAGCGGTTCGGACTCCTACGAGCAGTACTTC. Its translation: CASGSDSYEQYF.

V gene TRBV5-8 combines with J gene TRBJ2-7; unclear D gene. The CDR3 runs to 11 residues. The germline V and J ends were trimmed by 4 bases and 7 bases, with 9 bases remaining between them. Germline V gene lookup returns CDR1 SGHTS and CDR2 YDEGEE. CDR3 amino acids: CASSPIQEQYF. In DNA form, the CDR3 reads TGTGCCAGCAGCCCCATCCAAGAGCAGTACTTC.

This clone appeared a few times. Other DNA sequences of this sample code for an identical CDR3. The chain is built from TRBV6-5 and TRBJ2-5; 7 nucleotides agree with TRBD2. The CDR3 covers 14 residues. Trimming took 3 bases from V and 2 from J; bases not matched to a gene: 3. CDR1 and CDR2 (germline): MNHEY, SVGAGI. The CDR3 here is CASSYGGGQETQYF. CDR3 DNA sequence: TGTGCCAGCAGTTATGGGGGGGGGCAAGAGACCCAGTACTTC.

The genes are TRBV5-1 and TRBJ1-4; weak D call: TRBD1 (5 bases). The CDR3 has 14 residues. Trimming removed 4 bases at V and 3 bases at J, with 10 bases between. Germline V CDR1 and CDR2: SGHRS, YFSETQ. CDR3 amino acids: CASSPEGPNEKLFF. The CDR3 DNA follows: TGCGCCAGCAGCCCCGAGGGGCCTAATGAAAAACTGTTTTTT. Drawing the rest from reference TRBV5-1 and TRBJ1-4, the complete variable domain is KAGVTQTPRYLIKTRGQQVTLSCSPISGHRSVSWYQQTPGQGLQFLFEYFSETQRNKGNFPGRFSGRQFSNSRSEMNVSTLELGDSALYLCASSPEGPNEKLFFGSGTQLSVL.

The chain recombines TRBV4-3 with TRBJ2-1; D assignment may be TRBD1 or TRBD2 (5 bases each). Trimming removed 0 bases at V and 0 bases at J, with 27 bases between. The CDR3 totals 22 residues. Germline V gene lookup returns CDR1 LGHNA and CDR2 YSLEER. The CDR3 protein is CASSQDRGPSGHQIFSYNEQFF. The CDR3 DNA follows: TGCGCCAGCAGCCAAGATCGGGGCCCCTCCGGACACCAAATATTCTCCTACAATGAGCAGTTCTTC.

The CDR3 bases are TGTGCCAGCAGCTTGGGGCTCGGGATAACAATAAACGAGCAGTTCTTC. Translation gives CASSLGLGITINEQFF. The chain is built from TRBV5-8 and TRBJ2-1, with D tentatively TRBD2 (5 bases). Germline loops: CDR1 SGHTS, CDR2 YDEGEE. V shed 0 bases and J shed 10 bases, with 20 bases lying between them. This CDR3 is 16 amino acids long.

The chain combines TRBV4-1 with TRBJ2-1, with a weak D call TRBD1 (6 bases). This CDR3 is 16 amino acids long. Per germline, CDR1 MGHRA and CDR2 YSYEKL. The V and J ends lost 3 bases and 7 bases respectively, with 19 bases between them. The CDR3 bases are TGCGCCAGCAGCCAGTGGGTGGGGGCAGTAGAAAATGAGCAGTTCTTC. It codes for CASSQWVGAVENEQFF.

This rearrangement joins TRBV21-1 to TRBJ2-7; the table calls TRBD1, which could not be checked here. TRBV21-1 is reported as a pseudogene. The CDR3 runs to 17 residues. DNA of the CDR3: TGTGCCAGCAGCAAAGCCGTTGAAGACAGTTTCTCCTACGAGCAGTACTTC. It is translated as CASSKAVEDSFSYEQYF.